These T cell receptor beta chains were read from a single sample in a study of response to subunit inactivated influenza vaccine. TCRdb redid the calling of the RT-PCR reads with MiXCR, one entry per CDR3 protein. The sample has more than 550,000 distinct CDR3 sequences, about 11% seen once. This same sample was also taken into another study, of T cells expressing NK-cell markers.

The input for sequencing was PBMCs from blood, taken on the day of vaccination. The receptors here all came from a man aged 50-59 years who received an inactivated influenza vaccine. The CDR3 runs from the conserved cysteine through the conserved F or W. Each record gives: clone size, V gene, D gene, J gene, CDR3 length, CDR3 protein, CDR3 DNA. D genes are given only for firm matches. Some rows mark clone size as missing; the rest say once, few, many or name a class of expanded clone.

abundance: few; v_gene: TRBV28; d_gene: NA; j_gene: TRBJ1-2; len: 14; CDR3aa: CASKRQGDWYGYTF; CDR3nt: TGTGCCAGCAAGAGGCAGGGAGATTGGTATGGCTACACCTTC
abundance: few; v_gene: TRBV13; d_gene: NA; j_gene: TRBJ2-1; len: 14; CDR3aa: CASSLGRRVGEQFF; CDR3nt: TGTGCCAGCAGCTTAGGCCGGAGGGTGGGCGAGCAGTTCTTC
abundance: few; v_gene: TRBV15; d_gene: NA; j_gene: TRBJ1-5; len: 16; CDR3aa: CATSRDRDWANQPQHF; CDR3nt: TGTGCCACCAGCAGAGATCGGGACTGGGCTAATCAGCCCCAGCATTTT
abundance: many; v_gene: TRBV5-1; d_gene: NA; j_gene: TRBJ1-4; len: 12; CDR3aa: CASSLDREKLFF; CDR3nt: TGCGCCAGCAGCTTGGACAGGGAAAAACTGTTTTTT
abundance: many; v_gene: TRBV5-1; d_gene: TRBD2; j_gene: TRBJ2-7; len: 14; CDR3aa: CASSSGNEPYEQYF; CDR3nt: TGCGCCAGCAGTAGCGGGAATGAGCCCTACGAGCAGTACTTC
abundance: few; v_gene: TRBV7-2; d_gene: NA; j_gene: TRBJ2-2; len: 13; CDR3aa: CASSGHYTGELFF; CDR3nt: TGTGCCAGCAGCGGCCACTACACCGGGGAGCTGTTTTTT
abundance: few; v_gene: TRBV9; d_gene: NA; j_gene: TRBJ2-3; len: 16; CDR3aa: CASSVGGQRSTDTQYF; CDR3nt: TGTGCCAGCAGCGTAGGGGGACAACGGTCCACAGATACGCAGTATTTT
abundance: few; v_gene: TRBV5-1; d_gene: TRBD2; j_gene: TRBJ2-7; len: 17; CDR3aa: CASSLAGASGLSYEQYF; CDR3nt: TGCGCCAGCAGCTTGGCCGGGGCTAGCGGGCTCTCCTACGAGCAGTACTTC
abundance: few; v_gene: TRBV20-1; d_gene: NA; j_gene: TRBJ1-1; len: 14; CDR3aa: CSARGGHMNTEAFF; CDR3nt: TGCAGTGCTAGAGGCGGTCATATGAACACTGAAGCTTTCTTT
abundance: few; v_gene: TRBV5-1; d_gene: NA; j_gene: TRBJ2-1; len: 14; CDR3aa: CASSLRAGSAFTFF; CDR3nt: TGCGCCAGCAGCTTGCGGGCAGGGTCGGCATTTACCTTCTTC
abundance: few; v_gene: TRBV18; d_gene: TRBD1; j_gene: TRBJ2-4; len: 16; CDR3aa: CASSRPGQGAVDIQYF; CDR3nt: TGTGCCAGCTCACGTCCGGGACAGGGGGCAGTGGACATTCAGTACTTC
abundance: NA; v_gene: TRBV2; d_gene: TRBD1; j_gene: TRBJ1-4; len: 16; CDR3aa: CASRENRDRANEKLFF; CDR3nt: TGTGCCAGCAGGGAAAACCGGGACAGGGCTAATGAAAAACTGTTTTTT
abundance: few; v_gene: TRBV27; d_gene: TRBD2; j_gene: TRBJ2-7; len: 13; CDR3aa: CASSLAGGLEQYF; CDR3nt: TGTGCCAGCAGTTTAGCGGGAGGGCTTGAGCAGTACTTC
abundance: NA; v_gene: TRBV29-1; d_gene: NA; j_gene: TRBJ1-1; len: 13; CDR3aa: CSVGGGTKTEAFF; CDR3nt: TGCAGCGTTGGAGGGGGGACAAAGACTGAAGCTTTCTTT
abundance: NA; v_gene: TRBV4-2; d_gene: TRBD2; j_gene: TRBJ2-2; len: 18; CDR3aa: CASSQQTAGGPGTGELFF; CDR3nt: TGTGCCAGCAGCCAACAGACCGCGGGGGGGCCTGGCACCGGGGAGCTGTTTTTT
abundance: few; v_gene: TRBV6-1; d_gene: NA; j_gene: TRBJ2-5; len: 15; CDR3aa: CASSPQPASKETQYF; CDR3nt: TGTGCCAGCAGCCCCCAGCCGGCTAGCAAAGAGACCCAGTACTTC
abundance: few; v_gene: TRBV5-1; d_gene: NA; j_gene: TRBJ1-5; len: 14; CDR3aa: CASSLAPGVQPQHF; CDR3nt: TGCGCCAGCAGCTTGGCCCCAGGGGTCCAGCCCCAGCATTTT
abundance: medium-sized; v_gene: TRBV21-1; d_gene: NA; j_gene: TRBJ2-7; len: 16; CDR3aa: CASSKVRDRGNYEQYF; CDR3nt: TGTGCCAGCAGCAAAGTACGGGACAGGGGAAACTACGAGCAGTACTTC
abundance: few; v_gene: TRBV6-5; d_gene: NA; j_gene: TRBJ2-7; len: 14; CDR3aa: CASSYSTQYYEQYF; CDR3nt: TGTGCCAGCAGTTACTCGACCCAGTACTACGAGCAGTACTTC
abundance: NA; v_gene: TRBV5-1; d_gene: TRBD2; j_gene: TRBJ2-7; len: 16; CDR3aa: CASSLGPQRESYEQYF; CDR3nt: TGCGCCAGCAGCTTGGGGCCCCAGCGGGAAAGCTACGAGCAGTACTTC
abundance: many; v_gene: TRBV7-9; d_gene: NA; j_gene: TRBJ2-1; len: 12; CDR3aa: CASSLGSWEQFF; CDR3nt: TGTGCCAGCAGCTTAGGATCGTGGGAGCAGTTCTTC
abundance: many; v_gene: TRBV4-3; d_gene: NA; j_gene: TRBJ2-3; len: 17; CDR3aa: CASSREIRGSGADTQYF; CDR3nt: TGCGCCAGCAGCCGAGAGATAAGGGGGAGTGGGGCAGATACGCAGTATTTT
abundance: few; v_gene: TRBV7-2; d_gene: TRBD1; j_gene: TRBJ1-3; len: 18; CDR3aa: CASSLPLLGTGVTNTIYF; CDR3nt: TGTGCCAGCAGCTTACCGCTCCTGGGGACAGGGGTTACTAACACCATATATTTT
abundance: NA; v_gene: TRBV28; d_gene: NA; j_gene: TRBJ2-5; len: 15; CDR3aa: CASSLYRQWWETQYF; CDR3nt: TGTGCCAGCAGTCTCTATAGACAGTGGTGGGAGACCCAGTACTTC
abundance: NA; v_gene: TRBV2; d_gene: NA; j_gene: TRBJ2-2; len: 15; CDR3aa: CASSQGIENTGELFF; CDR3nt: TGTGCCAGCAGTCAGGGGATCGAGAACACCGGGGAGCTGTTTTTT
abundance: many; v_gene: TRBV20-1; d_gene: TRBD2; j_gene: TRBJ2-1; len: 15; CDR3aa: CSAREILAGYNEQFF; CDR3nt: TGCAGTGCTAGAGAGATACTAGCGGGTTACAATGAGCAGTTCTTC
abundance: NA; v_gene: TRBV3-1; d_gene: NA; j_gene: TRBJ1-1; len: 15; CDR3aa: CASSPHGGLNTEAFF; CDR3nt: TGTGCCAGCAGCCCCCATGGGGGGCTGAACACTGAAGCTTTCTTT
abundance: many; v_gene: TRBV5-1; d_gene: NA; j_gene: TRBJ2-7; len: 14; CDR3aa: CASSLAQTAYEQYF; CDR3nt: TGCGCCAGCAGCTTGGCTCAGACTGCCTACGAGCAGTACTTC
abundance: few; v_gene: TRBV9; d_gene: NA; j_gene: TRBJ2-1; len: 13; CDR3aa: CASSVGQGLEQFF; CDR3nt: TGTGCCAGCAGCGTGGGTCAGGGGCTTGAGCAGTTCTTC
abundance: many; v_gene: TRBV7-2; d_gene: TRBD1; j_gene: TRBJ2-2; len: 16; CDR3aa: CASRPGTGDFTGELFF; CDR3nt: TGTGCCAGCAGGCCCGGGACAGGGGATTTCACCGGGGAGCTGTTTTTT
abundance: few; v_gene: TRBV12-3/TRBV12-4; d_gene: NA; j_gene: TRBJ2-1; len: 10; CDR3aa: CASSSGTQFF; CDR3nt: TGTGCCAGCAGTTCCGGGACCCAGTTCTTC
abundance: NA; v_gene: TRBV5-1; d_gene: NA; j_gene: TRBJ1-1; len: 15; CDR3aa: CASSLAVDVNTEAFF; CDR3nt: TGCGCCAGCAGCTTGGCCGTGGACGTGAACACTGAAGCTTTCTTT
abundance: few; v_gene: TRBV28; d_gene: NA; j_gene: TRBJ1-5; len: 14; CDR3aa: CASRDGGGNQPQHF; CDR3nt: TGTGCCAGCCGGGACGGAGGAGGGAATCAGCCCCAGCATTTT
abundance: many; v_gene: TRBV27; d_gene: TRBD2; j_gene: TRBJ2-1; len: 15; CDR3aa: CASSSTGTRRNEQFF; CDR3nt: TGTGCCAGCAGTTCCACCGGGACTAGGCGCAATGAGCAGTTCTTC
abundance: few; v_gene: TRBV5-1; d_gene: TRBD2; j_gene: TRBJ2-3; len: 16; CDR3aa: CASSLGASGKTDTQYF; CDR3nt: TGCGCCAGCAGCCTTGGGGCTAGCGGGAAGACAGATACGCAGTATTTT
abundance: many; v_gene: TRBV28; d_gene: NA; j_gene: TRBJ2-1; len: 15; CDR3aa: CASTGGRGSYNEQFF; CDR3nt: TGTGCCAGCACAGGGGGGCGGGGCTCCTACAATGAGCAGTTCTTC
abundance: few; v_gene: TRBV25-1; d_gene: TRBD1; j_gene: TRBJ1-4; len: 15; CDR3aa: CASSGETGAIEKLFF; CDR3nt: TGTGCCAGCAGTGGGGAGACAGGGGCGATTGAAAAACTGTTTTTT
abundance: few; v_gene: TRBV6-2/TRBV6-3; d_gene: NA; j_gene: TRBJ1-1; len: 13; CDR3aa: CASSYTRNTEAFF; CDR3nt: TGTGCCAGCAGTTATACCCGAAACACTGAAGCTTTCTTT
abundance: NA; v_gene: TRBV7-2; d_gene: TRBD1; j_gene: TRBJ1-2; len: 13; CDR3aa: CASSYGTGDGYTF; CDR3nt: TGTGCCAGCAGCTACGGGACAGGAGATGGCTACACCTTC
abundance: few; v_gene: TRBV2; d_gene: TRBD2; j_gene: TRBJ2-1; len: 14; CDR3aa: CASIRREGRGEQFF; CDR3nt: TGTGCCAGCATAAGGCGGGAGGGCCGAGGTGAGCAGTTCTTC
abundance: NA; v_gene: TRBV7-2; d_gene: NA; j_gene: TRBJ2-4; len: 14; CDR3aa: CASTPVGGSGIQYF; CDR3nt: TGTGCCAGCACCCCCGTCGGGGGAAGTGGCATTCAGTACTTC
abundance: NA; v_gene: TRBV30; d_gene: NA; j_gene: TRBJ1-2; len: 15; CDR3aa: CAWSGLRVSDYGYTF; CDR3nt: TGTGCCTGGAGTGGCTTGAGAGTCAGCGACTATGGCTACACCTTC
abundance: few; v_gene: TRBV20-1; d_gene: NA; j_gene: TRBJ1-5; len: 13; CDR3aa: CSACEGLDQPQHF; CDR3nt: TGCAGTGCCTGTGAGGGGTTGGATCAGCCCCAGCATTTT
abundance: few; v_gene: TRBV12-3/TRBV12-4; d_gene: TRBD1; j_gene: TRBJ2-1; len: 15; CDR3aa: CASNALGQGASEQFF; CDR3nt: TGTGCCAGCAATGCGTTGGGACAGGGGGCGAGTGAGCAGTTCTTC
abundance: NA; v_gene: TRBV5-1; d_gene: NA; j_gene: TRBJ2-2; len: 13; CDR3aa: CASNDGNTGELFF; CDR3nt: TGCGCCAGCAATGACGGTAACACCGGGGAGCTGTTTTTT
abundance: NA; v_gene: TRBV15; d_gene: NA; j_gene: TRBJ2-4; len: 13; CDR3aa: CATSAGNQNIQYF; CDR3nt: TGTGCCACCAGTGCCGGGAATCAAAACATTCAGTACTTC
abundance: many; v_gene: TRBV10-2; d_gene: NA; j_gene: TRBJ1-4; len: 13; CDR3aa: CATQGSTNEKLFF; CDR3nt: TGCGCCACACAGGGTTCGACTAATGAAAAACTGTTTTTT
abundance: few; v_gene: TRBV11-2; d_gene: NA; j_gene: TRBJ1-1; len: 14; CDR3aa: CASSLSNGGPEAFF; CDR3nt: TGTGCCAGCAGCCTGTCGAACGGCGGACCTGAAGCTTTCTTT
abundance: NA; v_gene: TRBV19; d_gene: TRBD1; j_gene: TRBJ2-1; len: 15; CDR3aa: CASSIPRQGANEQFF; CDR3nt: TGTGCCAGTAGTATTCCGAGACAGGGGGCGAATGAGCAGTTCTTC
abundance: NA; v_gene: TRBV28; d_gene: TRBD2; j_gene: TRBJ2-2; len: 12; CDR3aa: CASGGGTGELFF; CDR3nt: TGTGCCAGCGGCGGGGGCACCGGGGAGCTGTTTTTT
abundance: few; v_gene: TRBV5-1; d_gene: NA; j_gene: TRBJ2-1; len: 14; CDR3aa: CISSPRQVGYEQFF; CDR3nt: TGCATCAGCAGCCCCCGACAGGTGGGCTATGAGCAGTTCTTC
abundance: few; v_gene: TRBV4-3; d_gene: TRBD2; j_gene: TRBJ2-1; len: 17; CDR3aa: CASSGTSGGHSYNEQFF; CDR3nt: TGCGCCAGTTCCGGGACTAGCGGGGGGCACTCCTACAATGAGCAGTTCTTC
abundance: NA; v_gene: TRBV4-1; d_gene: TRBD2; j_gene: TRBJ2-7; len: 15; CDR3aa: CASSQTAGGSYEQYF; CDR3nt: TGCGCCAGCAGCCAGACAGCGGGGGGCTCCTACGAGCAGTACTTC
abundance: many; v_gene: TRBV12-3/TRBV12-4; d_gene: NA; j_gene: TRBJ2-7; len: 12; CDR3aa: CASKGRSYEQYF; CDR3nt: TGTGCCAGCAAGGGCCGATCGTACGAGCAGTACTTC
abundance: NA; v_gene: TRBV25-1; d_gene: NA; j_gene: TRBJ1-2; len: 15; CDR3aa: CASSNRDTLAYGYTF; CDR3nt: TGTGCCAGCAGTAATCGGGACACACTTGCCTATGGCTACACCTTC